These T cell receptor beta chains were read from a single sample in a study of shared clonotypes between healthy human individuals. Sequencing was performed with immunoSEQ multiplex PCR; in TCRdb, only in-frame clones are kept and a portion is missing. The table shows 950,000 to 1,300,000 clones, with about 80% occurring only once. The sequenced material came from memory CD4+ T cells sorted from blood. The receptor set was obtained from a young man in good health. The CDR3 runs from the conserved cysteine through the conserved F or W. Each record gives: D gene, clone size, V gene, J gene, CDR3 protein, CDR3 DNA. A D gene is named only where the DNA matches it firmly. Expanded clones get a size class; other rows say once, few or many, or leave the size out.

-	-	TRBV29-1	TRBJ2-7	CSVVRGQEQYF	TGCAGCGTTGTGCGGGGCCAGGAGCAGTACTTC
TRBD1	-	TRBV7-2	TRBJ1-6	CASSSGQGRNSPLHF	TGTGCCAGCAGCTCCGGACAGGGGAGAAACTCACCCCTCCACTTT
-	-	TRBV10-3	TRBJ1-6	CAISESGIINSPLHF	TGTGCCATCAGTGAGTCCGGCATTATCAATTCACCCCTCCACTTT
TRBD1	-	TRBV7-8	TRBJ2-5	CASSPRDRGQETQYF	TGTGCCAGCAGCCCCCGGGACAGGGGACAAGAGACCCAGTACTTC
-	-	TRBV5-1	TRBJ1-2	CASSLSGDYGYTF	TGCGCCAGCAGCTTATCAGGGGACTATGGCTACACCTTC
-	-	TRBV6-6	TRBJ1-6	CASSYRVGSPLHF	TGTGCCAGCAGTTACAGGGTGGGTTCACCCCTCCACTTT
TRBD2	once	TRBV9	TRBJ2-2	CASSVAGGYTGELFF	TGTGCCAGCAGCGTCGCGGGAGGCTACACCGGGGAGCTGTTTTTT
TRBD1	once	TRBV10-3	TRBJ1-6	CAISGGWTGERSPLHF	TGTGCCATCAGTGGCGGCTGGACAGGAGAAAGGTCACCCCTCCACTTT
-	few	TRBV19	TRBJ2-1	CASKRLEVGEQFF	TGTGCCAGTAAGCGACTAGAAGTTGGTGAGCAGTTCTTC
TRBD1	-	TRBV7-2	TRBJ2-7	CASSTRQGATGEQYF	TGTGCCAGCAGCACAAGACAGGGGGCTACGGGAGAGCAGTACTTC
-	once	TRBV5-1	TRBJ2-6	CASSSTSGANVLTF	TGCGCCAGCAGCTCAACTTCTGGGGCCAACGTCCTGACTTTC
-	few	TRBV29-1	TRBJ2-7	CSVAGNYEQYF	TGCAGCGTTGCGGGGAACTACGAGCAGTACTTC
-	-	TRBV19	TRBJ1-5	CASHSTGPKGPQHF	TGTGCCAGTCACTCAACGGGCCCCAAGGGGCCCCAGCATTTT
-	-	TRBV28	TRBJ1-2	CASSLLQISLYGYTF	TGTGCCAGCAGTTTATTACAGATAAGTCTCTATGGCTACACCTTC
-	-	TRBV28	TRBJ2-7	CASSLVDRREQYF	TGTGCCAGCAGTTTAGTGGACCGCCGGGAGCAGTACTTC
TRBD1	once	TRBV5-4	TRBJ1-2	CASSWDRGLHGYTF	TGTGCCAGCAGCTGGGACAGGGGGCTACATGGCTACACCTTC
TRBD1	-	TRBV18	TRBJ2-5	CASSLNRQGKETQYF	TGTGCCAGCTCACTTAACCGACAGGGCAAGGAGACCCAGTACTTC
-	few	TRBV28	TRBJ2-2	CASSAGVGELFF	TGTGCCAGCAGTGCAGGGGTAGGGGAGCTGTTTTTT
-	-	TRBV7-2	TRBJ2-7	CASSLVEGNEQYF	TGTGCCAGCAGCTTAGTAGAGGGAAACGAGCAGTACTTC
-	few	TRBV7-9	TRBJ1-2	CASSLGEDGYTF	TGTGCCAGCAGCTTAGGGGAGGATGGCTACACCTTC
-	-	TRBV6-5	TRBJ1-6	CASSYVSGANSPLHF	TGTGCCAGCAGTTACGTCTCAGGGGCTAATTCACCCCTCCACTTT
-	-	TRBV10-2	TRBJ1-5	CASSDGRDWQPQHF	TGCGCCAGCAGTGACGGTCGGGACTGGCAGCCCCAGCATTTT
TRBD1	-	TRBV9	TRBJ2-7	CASSVVPSGTGDSEQYF	TGTGCCAGCAGCGTAGTACCCTCCGGGACAGGGGACTCCGAGCAGTACTTC
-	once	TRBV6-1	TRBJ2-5	CASSPGPGETQYF	TGTGCCAGCAGCCCGGGGCCAGGGGAGACCCAGTACTTC
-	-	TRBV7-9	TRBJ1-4	CASSLWQGDEKLFF	TGTGCCAGCAGCTTATGGCAGGGCGATGAAAAACTGTTTTTT
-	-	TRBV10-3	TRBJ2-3	CAISADSTDTQYF	TGTGCCATCAGTGCGGACAGCACAGATACGCAGTATTTT
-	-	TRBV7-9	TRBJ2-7	CASSRGYEQYF	TGTGCCAGCAGCCGAGGATACGAGCAGTACTTC
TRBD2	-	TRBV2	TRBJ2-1	CASLADSYNEQFF	TGTGCCAGTCTAGCGGACTCCTACAATGAGCAGTTCTTC
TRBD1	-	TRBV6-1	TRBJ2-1	CASSEWGQGASSYNEQFF	TGTGCCAGCAGTGAATGGGGACAGGGGGCCAGCTCCTACAATGAGCAGTTCTTC
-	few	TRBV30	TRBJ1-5	CAWNAGRARSNQPQHF	TGTGCCTGGAACGCGGGCAGGGCGCGGAGCAATCAGCCCCAGCATTTT
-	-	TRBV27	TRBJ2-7	CASSSSKRGFEYF	TGTGCCAGCAGTTCCTCCAAACGGGGTTTTGAGTACTTC
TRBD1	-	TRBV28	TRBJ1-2	CASSSGQGLYGYTF	TGTGCCAGCAGTTCGGGACAGGGCCTCTATGGCTACACCTTC
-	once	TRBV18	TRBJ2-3	CASSPPRGGSTDTQYF	TGTGCCAGCTCACCACCAAGGGGGGGGAGCACAGATACGCAGTATTTT
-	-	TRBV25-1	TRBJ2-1	CASSVAGTSSYNEQFF	TGTGCCAGCAGTGTCGCCGGGACGAGCTCCTACAATGAGCAGTTCTTC
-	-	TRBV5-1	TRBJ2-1	CASSDPSRGLPFEQFF	TGCGCCAGCAGCGACCCCTCACGGGGCCTTCCGTTTGAGCAGTTCTTC
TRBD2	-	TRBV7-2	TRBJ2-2	CASSRTLAGDAGELFF	TGTGCCAGCAGCCGAACCTTAGCGGGAGACGCCGGGGAGCTGTTTTTT
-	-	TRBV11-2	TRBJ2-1	CASSRTLNEQFF	TGTGCCAGCAGCCGGACGCTGAATGAGCAGTTCTTC
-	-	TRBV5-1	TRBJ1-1	CASSLERAGVRGAFF	TGCGCCAGCAGCTTGGAGCGGGCGGGAGTTAGGGGAGCTTTCTTT
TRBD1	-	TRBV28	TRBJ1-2	CASSQDRGDYGYTF	TGTGCCAGCAGTCAGGACAGGGGAGACTATGGCTACACCTTC
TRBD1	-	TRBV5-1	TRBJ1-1	CASRDRTGGGDTEAFF	TGCGCCAGCAGGGATCGGACAGGGGGCGGGGACACTGAAGCTTTCTTT